The clone carrying this T cell receptor (beta chain) was observed a single time. This CDR3 is 13 amino acids long. The V gene's germline CDR1 is SGHNT and CDR2 YENEEA. Trimming cost V 6 bases and J 8 bases; bases outside gene matches: 9. Here immunoSEQ multiplex PCR was the method, and the copy in TCRdb shows in-frame clones only, minus some. The sample carries about 340,000 clones, about 88% recorded once. These data come from a study of blood T cell repertoires in COVID-19. The chain is built from TRBV11-3 and TRBJ1-2, with 7 nucleotides matching TRBD1. The sequencing input was peripheral blood. The sequence came from a woman aged 55-69 years with COVID-19, enrolled during active disease. The CDR3 is CASRLTGKGGYTF. The CDR3 nucleotides are TGTGCCAGCAGGTTGACAGGGAAGGGAGGCTACACCTTC.